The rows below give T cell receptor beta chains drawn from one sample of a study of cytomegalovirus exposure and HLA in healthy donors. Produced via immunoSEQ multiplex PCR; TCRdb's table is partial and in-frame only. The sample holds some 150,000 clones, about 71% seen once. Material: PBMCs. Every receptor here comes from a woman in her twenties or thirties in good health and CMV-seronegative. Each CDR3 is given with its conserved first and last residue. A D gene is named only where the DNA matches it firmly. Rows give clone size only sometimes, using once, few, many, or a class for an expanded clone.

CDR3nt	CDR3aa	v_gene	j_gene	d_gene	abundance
TGTGCCAGTCGGACAGGCAATTCACCCCTCCACTTT	CASRTGNSPLHF	TRBV6-6	TRBJ1-6	TRBD1	-
TGTGCCAGCACGGGACTAGCCGGACTCTACGAGCAGTACTTC	CASTGLAGLYEQYF	TRBV6-1	TRBJ2-7	TRBD2	-
TGTGCCAGCAGCCAAGATAGGTCGGGACAGGGACAAGCTTTCTTT	CASSQDRSGQGQAFF	TRBV5-4	TRBJ1-1	TRBD1	-
TGTGCCAGCAGCTTGGGGGGGTCAACCAACCAAGAGACCCAGTACTTC	CASSLGGSTNQETQYF	TRBV7-3	TRBJ2-5	TRBD2	few
TGCAGCGCCGGGACAGCCAACAATGAGCAGTTCTTC	CSAGTANNEQFF	TRBV29-1	TRBJ2-1	TRBD1	-
TGTGCCAGCAGTATTCTAGCGGGGACTAGCACAGATACGCAGTATTTT	CASSILAGTSTDTQYF	TRBV27	TRBJ2-3	TRBD2	-
TGTGCCAGCAGTTCGGGCACTGAAGCTTTCTTT	CASSSGTEAFF	TRBV6-5	TRBJ1-1	-	-
TGTGCCATCAGTAAAGATGGGGGAGGATCCACTGAAGCTTTCTTT	CAISKDGGGSTEAFF	TRBV10-3	TRBJ1-1	-	-
TGTGCCAGCAGTGACCCGCCCAGACAGCCTACCTACGAGCAGTACTTC	CASSDPPRQPTYEQYF	TRBV28	TRBJ2-7	-	-
TGTGCCAGCAGCTTGGCGGGGAACCAAGAGACCCAGTACTTC	CASSLAGNQETQYF	TRBV5-4	TRBJ2-5	-	once
TGCGCCAGCAGCCAAAATACAGGGGCCAATCAGCCCCAGCATTTT	CASSQNTGANQPQHF	TRBV4-1	TRBJ1-5	TRBD1	-
TGTGCCAGCAGCGATCCCGACAGGGGGAAGAACTATGGCTACACCTTC	CASSDPDRGKNYGYTF	TRBV5-4	TRBJ1-2	TRBD1	-
TGTGCCAGCAGTTTATCGTGGCCGCACGAGCAGTACTTC	CASSLSWPHEQYF	TRBV27	TRBJ2-7	-	-
TGCGCCAGCAGCCCTGGCCGAGCGGGAGGAGATACGCAGTATTTT	CASSPGRAGGDTQYF	TRBV5-1	TRBJ2-3	TRBD2	few
TGTGCCAGCAGCTTAGCCAGGGGCCATCAGCCCCAGCATTTT	CASSLARGHQPQHF	TRBV7-6	TRBJ1-5	-	-
TGCAGCGTTGATTTAGGACAGGGTTACGAGCAGTACTTC	CSVDLGQGYEQYF	TRBV29-1	TRBJ2-7	TRBD1	-
TGTGCCAGCAGGGGACTAGCGGGAGGGGCAGATACGCAGTATTTT	CASRGLAGGADTQYF	TRBV6-1	TRBJ2-3	TRBD2	-
TGTGCCAGTGGATTCGGACGGATTGGAGGGACTGAAGCTTTCTTT	CASGFGRIGGTEAFF	TRBV2	TRBJ1-1	-	-
TGTGCCAGCAGTACCCACCCTAGCGGGAGGGCCCAAGAGACCCAGTACTTC	CASSTHPSGRAQETQYF	TRBV2	TRBJ2-5	TRBD2	-
TGTGCCAGCAGGGGGGCACAAACCTACGAGCAGTACTTC	CASRGAQTYEQYF	TRBV7-8	TRBJ2-7	-	-
TGCAGCGTCGGAGGAGGTGGATTAGGCCTCACAGATACGCAGTATTTT	CSVGGGGLGLTDTQYF	TRBV29-1	TRBJ2-3	-	-
TGTGCCAGCAGCCCCCGGACTGGGTACAATGAGCAGTTCTTC	CASSPRTGYNEQFF	TRBV5-4	TRBJ2-1	-	-
TGTGCCAGCAGCTTCGGACTAGCGGGAGTCACCGGGGAGCTGTTTTTT	CASSFGLAGVTGELFF	TRBV7-9	TRBJ2-2	TRBD2	-
TGTGCCAGCAGCTTGGGGACAGGAGCCTACGAGCAGTACTTC	CASSLGTGAYEQYF	TRBV5-4	TRBJ2-7	TRBD1	-
TGTGCCAGCAGTTACTCGGGGCGGGGGTCCTACAATGAGCAGTTCTTC	CASSYSGRGSYNEQFF	TRBV6-5	TRBJ2-1	TRBD2	-
TGCGCCAGCAGCCAACCGACAGGGGAAGCTTTCTTT	CASSQPTGEAFF	TRBV4-3	TRBJ1-1	TRBD1	few
TGTGCCACCAGCTTGTACAGGGTCGATGAGCAGTTCTTC	CATSLYRVDEQFF	TRBV15	TRBJ2-1	-	-
TGTGCCAGTAGTATAGGAGGGATCGCGGCCTCGGGAAACACCATATATTTT	CASSIGGIAASGNTIYF	TRBV19	TRBJ1-3	-	-
TGTGCCAGCAGGATCTCCAGCTACGAGCAGTACTTC	CASRISSYEQYF	TRBV7-9	TRBJ2-7	-	-
TGTGCCAGCAAAGGACTAGCGATCCCGAGCTCCTACAATGAGCAGTTCTTC	CASKGLAIPSSYNEQFF	TRBV28	TRBJ2-1	TRBD2	-
TGCGCCAGCAGCCAAGACAGGTTCTCTGGAAACACCATATATTTT	CASSQDRFSGNTIYF	TRBV4-3	TRBJ1-3	-	few
TGTGCCAGCAGCGGTGAGGGAGCGGCCCCCGATGAGCAGTTCTTC	CASSGEGAAPDEQFF	TRBV7-8	TRBJ2-1	-	-
TGTGCCAGCAGTGCACTCAGGGCCCCGAACACCGGGGAGCTGTTTTTT	CASSALRAPNTGELFF	TRBV6-1	TRBJ2-2	-	-
TGCGCCAGCAGCCAAACAGAAAACACTGAAGCTTTCTTT	CASSQTENTEAFF	TRBV4-1	TRBJ1-1	-	few
TGTGCCAGCAGCTTGGGTTTCGGGAACACTGAAGCTTTCTTT	CASSLGFGNTEAFF	TRBV5-6	TRBJ1-1	-	few
TGCGCCAGCAGCTTGAGGGGCAGGGTGGAGACCCAGTACTTC	CASSLRGRVETQYF	TRBV5-1	TRBJ2-5	-	-
TGTGCCAGCAGTGGAATGACTCCCGCCTACGAGCAGTACTTC	CASSGMTPAYEQYF	TRBV25-1	TRBJ2-7	-	-
TGTGCCAGTAGAGTGGGGCTTGGGAGGGACACAGATACGCAGTATTTT	CASRVGLGRDTDTQYF	TRBV19	TRBJ2-3	TRBD2	-
TGTGCCAGCAGTTACTCGGGCGGGAGGGGCTATGAGCAGTTCTTC	CASSYSGGRGYEQFF	TRBV6-6	TRBJ2-1	TRBD2	-
TGTGCCTGGAGTGTAGAACAGAGTACTGAAGCTTTCTTT	CAWSVEQSTEAFF	TRBV30	TRBJ1-1	-	-
TGTGCCACGGCTGGGGCCAACGTCCTGACTTTC	CATAGANVLTF	TRBV6-6	TRBJ2-6	-	-
TGTGCCAGCAAACCTGGACAGGGGACCACCGGGGAGCTGTTTTTT	CASKPGQGTTGELFF	TRBV2	TRBJ2-2	TRBD1	-
TGCGCCAGCAGCTTGCGGAATGAGCAGTTCTTC	CASSLRNEQFF	TRBV5-1	TRBJ2-1	-	-
TGTGCTAGCAGCCCCGGACTAGCGGACACAGATACGCAGTATTTT	CASSPGLADTDTQYF	TRBV7-7	TRBJ2-3	TRBD2	few